These 5 T cell receptor beta chains originate from one sample sequenced in a study of CD8 T cells in ankylosing spondylitis. TCRdb reprocessed the 5' RACE reads with MiXCR, giving one entry per CDR3 protein. The top ten hold less than 9.5% of the sample, which has about 260,000 distinct CDR3 sequences, roughly 20% seen once. Sequenced: blood, either unsorted or a sorted T cell fraction (not recorded which). These TCRs come from a male donor with ankylosing spondylitis or in good health (not recorded which).

In this sample, this clonotype turned up many times. CDR3 sequence: CASSLSGSSVWEETQYF. The CDR3, as DNA: TGTGCCAGCAGTTTATCAGGGAGTAGCGTGTGGGAAGAGACCCAGTACTTC. The V call is TRBV12-3 or TRBV12-4, the J call TRBJ2-5, with D perhaps given as TRBD1 or TRBD2 (5 bases each). This CDR3 contains 17 residues. V was cut by 2 bases and J by 3 bases, with 19 bases left in between.

This sequence joins TRBV28 and TRBJ2-3; 11 bases fit TRBD2. From germline, CDR1 is MDHEN and CDR2 SYDVKM. V dropped 8 bases and J dropped 6; count of bases not matched to a gene: 7. The CDR3 contains 14 residues. The CDR3 DNA follows: TGTGCCAGCCACCTTAGCGGGGGGGCGGATACGCAGTATTTT. It translates to CASHLSGGADTQYF.

This clonotype came up a few times. This chain links TRBV7-2 with TRBJ2-1; TRBD2 is a possible D gene (6 bases). The germline V gene encodes CDR1 SGHTA and CDR2 FQGNSA. V was pared by 3 bases and J by 5 bases, with 11 bases between. The CDR3 has 14 amino acids. The CDR3 loop reads CASSLRWGDNEQFF. In DNA, the CDR3 is TGTGCCAGCAGCTTGAGGTGGGGGGACAATGAGCAGTTCTTC.

The chain links TRBV6-1 to TRBJ2-3; tentatively, D is TRBD2 (5 bases). The CDR3 has 15 residues. The germline V gene encodes CDR1 MNHNS and CDR2 SASEGT. The ends were cut back, 6 bases at V and 1 base at J, with 14 bases in the middle. DNA of the CDR3: TGTGCCAGCAGCCGAACTAGTTCTGGCACAGATACGCAGTATTTT. This gives the protein CASSRTSSGTDTQYF.

This chain joins TRBV10-3 and TRBJ1-2; D gene ambiguous. Germline CDR1 ENHRY, CDR2 SYGVKD. V was shortened by 2 bases and J by 1 base, with 14 bases between the two germline ends. The CDR3 consists of 16 residues. CDR3 loop: CAISEVGRSDNYGYTF. DNA for the CDR3: TGTGCCATCAGTGAGGTTGGCAGATCCGATAACTATGGCTACACCTTC.